The subject of this entry is one T cell receptor beta chain. The source of the sample is a study of blood T cell repertoires in COVID-19. Background on the study: The samples span acute and convalescent COVID-19 from the United States, Italy and Spain. PBMCs, B-cell-depleted T cells, or T cells were the source of the cDNA or gDNA that made up the material.

Per the original data handling: The assay estimated nucleated cells by amplifying reference gene primers. The assay was immunoSEQ multiplex PCR, and TCRdb's table has in-frame clones only and misses some. The D gene and trimming were derived from the DNA, and the V and J assignments and clone size from that table. The data hold about 72,000 clones, with approximately 90% observed a single time. Losses at the gene ends were 2 bases for V and 4 bases for J; bases not matched to a gene: 8. This CDR3 is 16 amino acids long. Germline loops: CDR1 MDHEN, CDR2 SYDVKM. The chain couples TRBV28 to TRBJ2-7; 10 bases are a match to TRBD2. The receptor was isolated from a woman aged 60-75 years with active COVID-19. The sequencing sample was made of peripheral blood. CDR3 sequence: CASSLRGAGGLYEQYF. The DNA of the CDR3 is TGTGCCAGCAGTTTACGTGGAGCGGGAGGGCTATACGAGCAGTACTTC.